These T cell receptor beta chains were read from a single sample in a study of vaccination and CD4 T cells after COVID-19. No antigens are known for them. TCRdb recomputed calls from the PCR reads with MiXCR, one row per CDR3 protein. There are 5,500 to 7,000 distinct CDR3 sequences in the sample; more than 15% occur only once, and about 20% lies in the top ten. Sequencing input: CD4+ T cells from blood, cultured in vitro. The receptors stem from a human donor who had recovered from COVID-19. CDR3s include the opening cysteine and the closing phenylalanine or tryptophan. The D gene is left open where the match is weak. Clone size is stated in some rows and not others, as once, few, many or a class when expanded.

.	.	TRBV20-1	TRBJ2-7	TGCAGTGCTAGAGATCTGATTGGTTACGAGCAGTACTTC	CSARDLIGYEQYF
few	.	TRBV7-2	TRBJ1-6	TGTGCCAGCAGTTCGGATTCAAGCTCCTATAATTCACCCCTCCACTTT	CASSSDSSSYNSPLHF
few	TRBD1	TRBV2	TRBJ2-2	TGTGCCAGCAGTCCCCAAGGGGGCGACACCGGGGAGCTGTTTTTT	CASSPQGGDTGELFF
few	.	TRBV11-3	TRBJ2-4	TGTGCCAGCAGCTTCGGTAAAAACATTCAGTACTTC	CASSFGKNIQYF
.	.	TRBV19	TRBJ1-2	TGTGCCAGTAGTATCGGTAGCAGATATGGCTACACCTTC	CASSIGSRYGYTF
.	.	TRBV12-3/TRBV12-4	TRBJ2-5	TGTGCCAGCAGTCCCTGGGCAGGGGCCTATCAAGAGACCCAGTACTTC	CASSPWAGAYQETQYF
medium-sized	TRBD1	TRBV6-1	TRBJ2-5	TGTGCCAGCGGACAGGGTATTAAGCAGACCCAGTACTTC	CASGQGIKQTQYF
.	.	TRBV5-1	TRBJ2-1	TGCGCCAGTTCCCAATTCTATAGCGGAAGCTCCTACAATGAGCAGTTCTTC	CASSQFYSGSSYNEQFF
.	.	TRBV30	TRBJ1-2	TGTGCCTGGAGTGTATCCAGGGTGGGCTATGGCTACACCTTC	CAWSVSRVGYGYTF
.	.	TRBV19	TRBJ2-3	TGTGCCAGTAGACTCGGAGATACGCAGTATTTT	CASRLGDTQYF
.	.	TRBV2	TRBJ2-6	TGTGCCAGCAGTCCAGGGGTACTAGGGGCCAACGTCCTGACTTTC	CASSPGVLGANVLTF
.	.	TRBV28	TRBJ1-5	TGTGCCAGCAGTTCGACAGCTTCTAGTAGCAATCAGCCCCAGCATTTT	CASSSTASSSNQPQHF
few	.	TRBV7-2	TRBJ2-5	TGTGCCAGCAGCTCCTCCCCAGGGATGGAGACCCAGTACTTC	CASSSSPGMETQYF
.	TRBD1	TRBV28	TRBJ1-5	TGTGCCAGCAAGGGAGGGGGCGACAATCAGCCCCAGCATTTT	CASKGGGDNQPQHF
.	TRBD1	TRBV7-8	TRBJ1-4	TGTGCCAGCCTGCTGTCAGACAGGGGGTCGATTGGAGAAAAACTGTTTTTT	CASLLSDRGSIGEKLFF
few	TRBD2	TRBV20-1	TRBJ2-1	TGCAGTGCTAGAGTGGCTAGCGGGGGCCAATACAATGAGCAGTTCTTC	CSARVASGGQYNEQFF
few	.	TRBV7-9	TRBJ1-1	TGTGCCAGCAGCCCCTGGGACATCAACACTGAAGCTTTCTTT	CASSPWDINTEAFF
.	TRBD2	TRBV10-3	TRBJ2-5	TGTGCCATCGGTTCGACTAGCGGGATCCAGGAGACCCAGTACTTC	CAIGSTSGIQETQYF
few	TRBD2	TRBV2	TRBJ2-1	TGTGCCAGCAGTTCCTCCACTAGCGGGAGGGGTGGTGAGCAGTTCTTC	CASSSSTSGRGGEQFF
once	.	TRBV5-5	TRBJ2-2	TGTGCCAGCAGCTTGGCTCGACTTATATCGGACACCGGGGAGCTGTTTTTT	CASSLARLISDTGELFF
.	.	TRBV7-2	TRBJ1-5	TGTGCCAGCAGCTTATTGTACAATCAGCCCCAGCATTTT	CASSLLYNQPQHF
.	.	TRBV10-3	TRBJ2-3	TGTGCCATCAGGGAGGGGGGGCTAGGAGATACGCAGTATTTT	CAIREGGLGDTQYF
few	.	TRBV7-9	TRBJ2-7	TGTGCCAGCAGCTTAGCGACCGGCCGGGCGTACGAGCAGTACTTC	CASSLATGRAYEQYF
.	.	TRBV11-3	TRBJ2-7	TGTGCCAGCAGCTCCCCGCGAGAGTACGAGCAGTACTTC	CASSSPREYEQYF
.	TRBD1	TRBV24-1	TRBJ2-5	TGTGCCACCAGTGCCGGCGGCAGGGGGCGGGAGACCCAGTACTTC	CATSAGGRGRETQYF
.	TRBD1	TRBV19	TRBJ1-5	TGTGCCAGTAGTATAATCCGGACAGGGATCCAGCCCCAGCATTTT	CASSIIRTGIQPQHF
.	TRBD2	TRBV10-3	TRBJ2-1	TGTGCCATCAGTGCGGGACTAGCCCCCCGAAATGAGCAGTTCTTC	CAISAGLAPRNEQFF
few	TRBD1	TRBV28	TRBJ1-2	TGTGCCAGCAGTTTAGACACAGGGGGCCCCCTCTATGGCTACACCTTC	CASSLDTGGPLYGYTF
.	TRBD2	TRBV28	TRBJ2-1	TGTGCCAGCACAAAGCGGGAGTTGGGTGAGCAGTTCTTC	CASTKRELGEQFF
.	.	TRBV29-1	TRBJ2-6	TGCAGCGTTGACGATTCTGGGGCCAACGTCCTGACTTTC	CSVDDSGANVLTF
.	.	TRBV12-3/TRBV12-4	TRBJ2-2	TGTGCCAGCGCACTACCCACTGGTCGAGGGTACACCGGGGAGCTGTTTTTT	CASALPTGRGYTGELFF
medium-sized	TRBD1	TRBV24-1	TRBJ2-3	TGTGCCACCGGGACAGGGGGAACAGATACGCAGTATTTT	CATGTGGTDTQYF
.	.	TRBV14	TRBJ1-2	TGTGCCAGCAGCCAAGAATTAGCACCGGGACGGAACTATGGCTACACCTTC	CASSQELAPGRNYGYTF
medium-sized	.	TRBV6-2/TRBV6-3	TRBJ1-6	TGTGCCAGCAGTTACCTTAGGGTTGATAATTCACCCCTCCACTTT	CASSYLRVDNSPLHF
.	TRBD1	TRBV5-4	TRBJ1-1	TGTGCCAGCAGCACCCCGGACAGGAATCGTGGGGGAGCTTTCTTT	CASSTPDRNRGGAFF
medium-sized	.	TRBV21-1	TRBJ2-7	TGTGCCAGCAGCACAAGGGCGGCCAGGGGGCTAGGGCAGTACTTC	CASSTRAARGLGQYF
medium-sized	.	TRBV27	TRBJ1-2	TGTGCCAGCAGTGGTACTGTGGGGGAGATTCACTATGGCTACACCTTC	CASSGTVGEIHYGYTF
few	.	TRBV2	TRBJ2-7	TGTGCCAGCAGCCCCGACAGGCGGCGGTCCTACGAGCAGTACTTC	CASSPDRRRSYEQYF
.	.	TRBV18	TRBJ2-3	TGTGCCAGCTCACAGCAGACTAGACTTAGCACAGATACGCAGTATTTT	CASSQQTRLSTDTQYF
.	TRBD1	TRBV14	TRBJ2-1	TGTGCCAGCAGCCAAGAGGGACAGGGGGTCTACAATGAGCAGTTCTTC	CASSQEGQGVYNEQFF
.	.	TRBV7-2	TRBJ2-5	TGTGCCAGCAGTTTTAATAGGGGACAAGAGACCCAGTACTTC	CASSFNRGQETQYF